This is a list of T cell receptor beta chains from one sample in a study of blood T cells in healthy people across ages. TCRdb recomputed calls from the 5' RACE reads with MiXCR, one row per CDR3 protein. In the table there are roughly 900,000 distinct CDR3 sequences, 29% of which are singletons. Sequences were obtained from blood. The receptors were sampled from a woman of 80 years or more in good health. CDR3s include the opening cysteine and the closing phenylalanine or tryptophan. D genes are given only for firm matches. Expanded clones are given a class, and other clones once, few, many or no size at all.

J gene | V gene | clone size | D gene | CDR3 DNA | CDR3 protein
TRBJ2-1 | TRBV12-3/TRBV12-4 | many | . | TGTGCCAGCAGTTTTCGAAGTAATGAGCAGTTCTTC | CASSFRSNEQFF
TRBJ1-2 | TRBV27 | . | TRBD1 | TGTGCCAGCAGGACCTCGGGACAGGGGGCTAGTGGCTACACCTTC | CASRTSGQGASGYTF
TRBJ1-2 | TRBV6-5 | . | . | TGTGCCAGCAGTTACGGAGGGCGTGGTGGCTACACCTTC | CASSYGGRGGYTF
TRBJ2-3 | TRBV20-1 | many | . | TGCAGTGCGGGGGTAGGGCCTAGCACAGATACGCAGTATTTT | CSAGVGPSTDTQYF
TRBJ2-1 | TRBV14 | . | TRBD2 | TGTGCCAGCAGCCACCCGGGACTAGGGGCACGGGAGCAGTTCTTC | CASSHPGLGAREQFF
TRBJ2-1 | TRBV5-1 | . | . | TGCGCCAGCAGCTTGGCTCCGCCGGGCAATGAGCAGTTCTTC | CASSLAPPGNEQFF
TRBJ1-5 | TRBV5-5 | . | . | TGTGCCAGCAGCTTGGGGAGTGGGTATAGCAATCAGCCCCAGCATTTT | CASSLGSGYSNQPQHF
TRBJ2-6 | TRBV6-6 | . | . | TGTGCCACACAACTATTGGGGGCCAACGTCCGGACTTTC | CATQLLGANVRTF
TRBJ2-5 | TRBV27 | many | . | TGTGCCAGCAGCGCGGGACTGCTACAGGAGACCCAGTACTTC | CASSAGLLQETQYF
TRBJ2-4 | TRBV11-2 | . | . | TGTGCCAGCAGCCCTCAAGGGGGGCGAACCTACAATGAGCAGTACTTC | CASSPQGGRTYNEQYF
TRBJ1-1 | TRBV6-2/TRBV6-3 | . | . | TGTGCCAGCAGTTATTGGAGTCGGGGGAACACTGAAGCTTTCTTT | CASSYWSRGNTEAFF
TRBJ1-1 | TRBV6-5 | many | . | TGTGCCAGCAGCCATAATACAGGGCTCACTGAAGCTTTCTTT | CASSHNTGLTEAFF
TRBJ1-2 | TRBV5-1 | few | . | TGCGCCAGCAGCTTCCCGGAAGGTTATGGCTACACCTTC | CASSFPEGYGYTF
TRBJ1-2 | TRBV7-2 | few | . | TGTGCCAGCAGCTTAGCTCGGGGATTAGCTAACTATGGCTACACCTTC | CASSLARGLANYGYTF
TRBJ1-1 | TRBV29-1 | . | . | TGCAGCGTTGGGCTAGGCACTGAAGCTTTCTTT | CSVGLGTEAFF
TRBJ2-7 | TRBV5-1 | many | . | TGCGCCAGCAGCTTCGTGCTTGAGCAGTACTTC | CASSFVLEQYF
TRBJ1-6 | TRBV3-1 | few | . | TGTGCCAGCAGCCAAGGGAGCCAGGCCAATTCACCCCTCCACTTT | CASSQGSQANSPLHF
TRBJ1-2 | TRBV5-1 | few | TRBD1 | TGCGCCAGCAGCTTGGCCGTATTGGGACAGGAAGCTAACTATGGCTACACCTTC | CASSLAVLGQEANYGYTF
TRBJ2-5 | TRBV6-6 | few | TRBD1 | TGTGCCAGCAGTGGGACAGGGGATATCGGGGAGACCCAGTACTTC | CASSGTGDIGETQYF
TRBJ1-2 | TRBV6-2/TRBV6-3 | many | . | TGTGCCAGCAGTTGGGACCGAGGAGGCTACACCTTC | CASSWDRGGYTF
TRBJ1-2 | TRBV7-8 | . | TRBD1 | TGTGCCTGCAGCTTAGGGGACAGGGTTAACTATGGCTACACCTTC | CACSLGDRVNYGYTF
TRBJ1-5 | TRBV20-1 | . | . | TGCAGTGCTAAATCAAAAGGGGTTGGCAATCAGCCCCAGCATTTT | CSAKSKGVGNQPQHF
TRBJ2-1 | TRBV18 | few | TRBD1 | TGTGCCAGCTCACCAGGGACAGGGGGGCTCGTCTCCTACAATGAGCAGTTCTTC | CASSPGTGGLVSYNEQFF
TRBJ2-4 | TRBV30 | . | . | TGTGCCTGGAGCGTTACCAGGACCCACCTAGCCAAAAACATTCAGTACTTC | CAWSVTRTHLAKNIQYF
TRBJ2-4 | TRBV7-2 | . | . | TGTGCCAGCAGCTTAGATTGGGGCAGGGTGAACATTCAGTACTTC | CASSLDWGRVNIQYF
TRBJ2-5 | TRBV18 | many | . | TGTGCCAGCTCACCACTTCGGACGCAAGAGACCCAGTACTTC | CASSPLRTQETQYF
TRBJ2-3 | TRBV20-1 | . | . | TGCAGTGCAAAATTGAACCGAGGCACAGATACGCAGTATTTT | CSAKLNRGTDTQYF
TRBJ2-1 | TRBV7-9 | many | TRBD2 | TGTGCCAGCAACCTCGGACTAGCGGGGGAGGATGAGCAGTTCTTC | CASNLGLAGEDEQFF
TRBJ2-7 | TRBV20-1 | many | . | TGCAGTGCTAGAATCGGGGGACGGCGCTACGAGCAGTACTTC | CSARIGGRRYEQYF
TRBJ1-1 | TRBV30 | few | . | TGTGCCTGGAGGGGGGACACTGAAGCTTTCTTT | CAWRGDTEAFF
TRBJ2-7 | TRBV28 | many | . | TGTGCCAGCAGTGACATACAGGGTTTCGAGCAGTACTTC | CASSDIQGFEQYF
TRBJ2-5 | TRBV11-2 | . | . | TGTGCCAGCAGCTCGTTCCGGGACACAAAACTTGATGGGCAGTACTTC | CASSSFRDTKLDGQYF
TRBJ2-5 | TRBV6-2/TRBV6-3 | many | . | TGTGCCAGCAGTTACCACGCCGGGCGCCGGGTCCAAGAGACCCAGTACTTC | CASSYHAGRRVQETQYF
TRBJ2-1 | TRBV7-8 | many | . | TGTGCCAGCAGCTGGGGGTCTCTCAATGAGCAGTTCTTC | CASSWGSLNEQFF
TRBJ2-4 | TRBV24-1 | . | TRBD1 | TGTGCCACCAGTGCGAGACAGGGGCCCAATGAGCAGTACTTC | CATSARQGPNEQYF
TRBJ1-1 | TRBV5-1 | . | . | TGCGCCAGCAGCTTGGAGGGGATCGCTGAAGCTTTCTTT | CASSLEGIAEAFF
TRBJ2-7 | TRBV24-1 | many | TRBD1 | TGTGCCACCAGTGATTTGGGACAGGGGGACGAGCAGTACTTC | CATSDLGQGDEQYF
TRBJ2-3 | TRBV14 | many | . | TGTGCCAGCAGCCGGGCACACACACGCACAGATACGCAGTATTTT | CASSRAHTRTDTQYF
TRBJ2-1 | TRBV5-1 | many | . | TGCGCCAGCAGCAAAATAGGGACCCCAGAGGATGAGCAGTTCTTC | CASSKIGTPEDEQFF
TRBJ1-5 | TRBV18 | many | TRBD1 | TGTGCCAGCTCACCAAAGGAGACAGGGGGCCTGTCCAATCAGCCCCAGCATTTT | CASSPKETGGLSNQPQHF
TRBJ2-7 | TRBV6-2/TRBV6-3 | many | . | TGTGCCAGCAGTTACGGGGGACAACCCTACGAGCAGTACTTC | CASSYGGQPYEQYF
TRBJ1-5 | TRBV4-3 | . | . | TGCGCCAGCAGCCAAGATGGAGGGGGAAGGCAGCCCCAGCATTTT | CASSQDGGGRQPQHF
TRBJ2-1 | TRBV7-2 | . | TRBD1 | TGTGCCAGCAGCCCCACACCGGGACAGCCTTTTGAGCAGTTCTTC | CASSPTPGQPFEQFF
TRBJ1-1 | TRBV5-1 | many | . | TGCGCCAGCAGCCAGGGCCTGAGGGCTGAAGCTTTCTTT | CASSQGLRAEAFF
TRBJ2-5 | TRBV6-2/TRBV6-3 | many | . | TGTGCCAGCAGTTACTCCCAAGGGATGGGAGAGACCCAGTACTTC | CASSYSQGMGETQYF
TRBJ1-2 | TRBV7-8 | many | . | TGTGCCAGCAGCTTAGATGGGTCGACACATTTTAACTATGGCTACACCTTC | CASSLDGSTHFNYGYTF
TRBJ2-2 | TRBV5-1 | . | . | TGCGCCAGCAGCTTGGTTACGACGAACACCGGGGAGCTGTTTTTT | CASSLVTTNTGELFF
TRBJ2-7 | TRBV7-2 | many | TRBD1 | TGTGCCAGCAGCTTAGGCAGGGGGCGGCACGAGCAGTACTTC | CASSLGRGRHEQYF
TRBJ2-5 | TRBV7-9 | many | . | TGTGCCAGCAGCTCGTCAGGGGTCAGCGCGGGAGAGACCCAGTACTTC | CASSSSGVSAGETQYF
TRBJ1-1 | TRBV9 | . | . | TGTGCCAGCAGCGTAGGGGTGCAGCTGGGACTGAACACTGAAGCTTTCTTT | CASSVGVQLGLNTEAFF
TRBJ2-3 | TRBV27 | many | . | TGTGCCAGCAGCCCCCAACCAGATACGCAGTATTTT | CASSPQPDTQYF
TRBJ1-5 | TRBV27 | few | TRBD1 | TGTGCCAGCAGTTCGACAGGGTTCACCCAGCCCCAGCATTTT | CASSSTGFTQPQHF
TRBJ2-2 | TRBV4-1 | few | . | TGCGCCAGCAGCCAAGAGGACGGGGCCATCGGGGAGCTGTTTTTT | CASSQEDGAIGELFF
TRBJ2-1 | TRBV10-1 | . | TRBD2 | TGCGCCAGCAGTGAGGGACTAGCGGGGGTGAATGGGCAGTTCTTC | CASSEGLAGVNGQFF
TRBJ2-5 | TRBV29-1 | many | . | TGCAGCGTTGGCCGGGTCCAGTACCAAGAGACCCAGTACTTC | CSVGRVQYQETQYF
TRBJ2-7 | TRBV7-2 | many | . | TGTGCCAGCAGCTTATCCAGGGGGGTCTCCTACGAGCAGTACTTC | CASSLSRGVSYEQYF
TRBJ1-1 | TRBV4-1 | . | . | TGCGCCAGCAGCCAAGATTTGGGAGAGAACACTGAAGCTTTCTTT | CASSQDLGENTEAFF